This entry features one T cell receptor (beta chain) sequence. Its antigen is still unknown. Trimming cost V 7 bases and J 3 bases; bases outside gene matches: 8. Germline CDR1 reads LGHNT; CDR2 reads FRNRAP. The CDR3 totals 14 residues. This sample is part of a study of radiotherapy plus CTLA-4 blockade in lung cancer. About the research overall: Among patients, approximately 19% showed objective responses, and roughly 30% had disease control. Whole-study results and caveats: After treatment with radiotherapy plus ipilimumab, TCR clones that came from the tumor expanded in blood. Early clone dynamics of blood T cells, plus interferon-beta, reportedly predicted response best.

The data were produced by immunoSEQ multiplex PCR, yet TCRdb's version contains in-frame clones alone and is incomplete. The sample has tens of thousands of clones; about four fifths are singletons. CTLA-4 blockade with ipilimumab, together with focal radiation, was given to patients with chemo-refractory metastatic non-small-cell lung cancer. The chain combines TRBV12-5 with TRBJ2-5; 7 nucleotides agree with TRBD1. The TCR was taken from a human donor with non-small cell lung cancer who had stable disease on radiotherapy plus ipilimumab. Sequenced here: peripheral blood, sampled from a patient treated with radiotherapy plus ipilimumab. In nucleotides, the CDR3 is TGTGCTAGTGCCCCGGGACAGCGAGAAGAGACCCAGTACTTC. Amino acids: CASAPGQREETQYF.